This T cell receptor (beta chain) appears in the sequencing data of a study of T cells in Graves' hyperthyroidism and ophthalmopathy. Newly diagnosed hyperthyroidism, duration under 2 months, in patients aged 18 to 65. Study results and limitations: Most clonotypes that expanded in the thyroid above 0.001 also showed up in blood. Ophthalmopathy was separated from stable hyperthyroidism by a 13 V-J model.

In this sample, this clonotype turned up a few times. Its specificity is unknown. Looked up from germline, CDR1 is LGHDT and CDR2 is YNNKEL (reference sequence). This CDR3 contains 16 residues. V trimming: 2 bases; J trimming: 7 bases; junction bases outside the gene matches: 10. Amplification of TCR beta CDR3 regions used RNA as the template. The HTBI primer set drove a first-round RT-PCR of the TCR CDR3. TCRdb re-analysed the multiplex PCR reads in MiXCR, keeping a single row per CDR3 protein. Of roughly 290,000 distinct CDR3 sequences listed, around 13% are singletons. Specimen: blood. The chain carries TRBV3-1 and TRBJ2-3; the match to TRBD1 covers 9 bases. The clonotype was recovered from a middle-aged woman with Graves' hyperthyroidism. The CDR3 DNA reads TGTGCCAGCAGCCAACTTATGGGACAGGGTAGCAATACGCAGTATTTT. This gives the protein CASSQLMGQGSNTQYF.